One and the same sample provided the 3 T cell receptor beta chains below, sequenced in a study of T-cell memory formation after mild COVID-19. TCRdb fed the 5' RACE reads into MiXCR, producing one record per CDR3 protein. The table shows around 510,000 distinct CDR3 sequences, with about a fifth occurring only once. Sequenced: PBMCs or a T cell subset sorted from them (not recorded which). The source is an adult woman who had mild COVID-19 (a few samples of this study predate the infection). Cell type and time point are not known.

V gene TRBV7-9 combines with J gene TRBJ2-2, with 13 bases aligning to TRBD2. From germline, CDR1 is SEHNR and CDR2 FQNEAQ (reference sequence). CDR3 length equals 15 residues. Unmatched junction bases numbered 4, after V lost 5 bases and J lost 7 bases. This CDR3 reads CASSLGLAGYGELFF. CDR3 DNA: TGTGCCAGCAGCCTGGGACTAGCGGGATACGGGGAGCTGTTTTTT.

V and J are TRBV20-1 and TRBJ2-1, with D tentatively TRBD1 (6 bases). V lost 4 bases and J lost 0, with 16 bases in between. Germline CDR1 DFQATT, CDR2 SNEGSKA (reference sequence). The CDR3 is 16 residues long. The CDR3 loop is CSAMYRARSSYNEQFF. DNA for the CDR3: TGCAGTGCTATGTACAGGGCCAGGAGCTCCTACAATGAGCAGTTCTTC.

The rearrangement joins TRBV11-2 to TRBJ2-1; 8 bases match TRBD2. CDR3 length: 15 residues. The J segment lost 3 bases and the V segment lost 5 bases, leaving 6 bases of the junction unmatched. CDR1 is SGHAT and CDR2 is FQNNGV in the germline V gene. This CDR3 reads CASSRSGSHYNEQFF. The CDR3 DNA follows: TGTGCCAGCAGCCGAAGCGGGAGTCACTACAATGAGCAGTTCTTC.